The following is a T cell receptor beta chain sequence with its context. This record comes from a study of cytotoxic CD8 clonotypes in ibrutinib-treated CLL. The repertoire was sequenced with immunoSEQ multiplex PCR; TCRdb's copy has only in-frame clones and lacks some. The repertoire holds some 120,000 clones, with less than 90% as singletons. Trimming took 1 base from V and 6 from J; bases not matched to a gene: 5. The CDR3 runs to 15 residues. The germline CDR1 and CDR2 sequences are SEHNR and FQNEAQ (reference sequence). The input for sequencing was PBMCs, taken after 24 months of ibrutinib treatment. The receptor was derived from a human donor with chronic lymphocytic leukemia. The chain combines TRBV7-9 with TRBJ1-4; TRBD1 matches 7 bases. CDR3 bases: TGTGCCAGCAGCTTAGGGGACGACAGGGATGAAAAACTGTTTTTT. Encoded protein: CASSLGDDRDEKLFF.